Below, 5 T cell receptor beta chains from the same sample are listed, as sequenced in a study of blood T cell repertoires in COVID-19. Method: immunoSEQ multiplex PCR; TCRdb's copy keeps in-frame clones and lacks some. Here the sample spans 150,000 or so clones, approximately 82% being singletons. Sequencing was done on a sample of PBMCs or T cells enriched from blood (not recorded which). These receptors all come from a woman in her forties or fifties who had recovered from COVID-19.

This chain links TRBV24-1 with TRBJ2-2, with a possible D match to TRBD2 (6 bases). The CDR3 covers 15 residues. From germline, CDR1 is KGHDR and CDR2 SFDVKD. Deletions cut 4 bases from V and 1 base from J, with 9 bases between. CDR3 region: CATSDPGGNTGELFF. The CDR3 coding sequence is TGTGCCACCAGTGACCCCGGGGGGAACACCGGGGAGCTGTTTTTT.

The chain has TRBV3-1 (or the pseudogene TRBV3-2) and TRBJ2-1, with 14 bases lining up with TRBD2. Germline-derived CDR1 and CDR2 are LGHDT and YNNKEL (reference sequence). The junction had 4 bases not matched to a gene; V was cut back by 1 base and J by 8 bases. CDR3 length equals 16 residues. The CDR3 spells CASSQGGTSGSYEQFF. Written as DNA, the CDR3 is TGTGCCAGCAGCCAAGGCGGGACTAGCGGGAGCTATGAGCAGTTCTTC.

The rearrangement links TRBV30 to TRBJ1-4; D is undetermined. The germline V gene has CDR1 GTSNPN and CDR2 SVGIG (reference sequence). Trimming left V 0 bases short and J 8 bases short, with 10 bases between. This CDR3 region has 13 residues. CDR3 coding DNA: TGTGCCTGGAGTGTGGTGGGAGCCGAAAAACTGTTTTTT. Its protein is CAWSVVGAEKLFF.

J is TRBJ1-3 and V is TRBV3-1 (or the pseudogene TRBV3-2), with a tentative D call TRBD1 (5 bases). The CDR3 has 17 amino acids. Germline V CDR1 and CDR2: LGHDT, YNNKEL (reference sequence). V was pared by 0 bases and J by 0 bases, with 12 bases between. CDR3 in DNA: TGTGCCAGCAGCCAAGATTTGGGGCCGAACTCTGGAAACACCATATATTTT. Protein sequence: CASSQDLGPNSGNTIYF.

The chain uses TRBV4-3 and TRBJ1-1; D remains unclear. The germline V gene has CDR1 LGHNA and CDR2 YSLEER. The CDR3 has 15 residues. The germline V and J ends were trimmed by 3 bases and 7 bases, with 18 bases remaining between them. The CDR3 nucleotides are TGCGCCAGCAGCCAGCGCACAGAGGGCTCTAGTGAAGCTTTCTTT. This sequence encodes CASSQRTEGSSEAFF.